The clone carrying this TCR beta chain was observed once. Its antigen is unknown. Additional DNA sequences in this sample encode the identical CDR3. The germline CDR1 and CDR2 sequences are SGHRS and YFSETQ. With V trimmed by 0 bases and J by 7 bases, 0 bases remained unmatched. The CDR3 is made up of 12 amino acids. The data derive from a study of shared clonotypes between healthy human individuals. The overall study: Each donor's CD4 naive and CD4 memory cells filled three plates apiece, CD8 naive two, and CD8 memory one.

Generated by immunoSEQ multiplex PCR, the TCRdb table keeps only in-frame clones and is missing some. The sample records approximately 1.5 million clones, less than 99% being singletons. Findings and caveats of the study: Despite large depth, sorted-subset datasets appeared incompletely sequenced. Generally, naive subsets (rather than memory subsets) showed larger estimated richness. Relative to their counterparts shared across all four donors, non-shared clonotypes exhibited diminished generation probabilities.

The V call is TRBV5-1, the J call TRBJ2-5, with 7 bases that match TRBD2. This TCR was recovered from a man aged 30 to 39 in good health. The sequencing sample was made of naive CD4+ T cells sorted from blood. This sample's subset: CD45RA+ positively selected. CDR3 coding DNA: TGCGCCAGCAGCTTGGAGCGGGGGACCCAGTACTTC. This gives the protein CASSLERGTQYF.